Listed here is a single T cell receptor beta chain. This clonotype was seen a handful of times. Its antigen target is currently unknown. No quality values exist for individual bases; no much larger clone is one base distant. This sample was included in a study of T-cell reconstitution after alpha-beta-depleted transplantation in children (dated by TCRdb to the mid-2010s). As for the study more broadly: T-cell immune reconstitution after TCRalphabeta/CD19-depleted allogeneic hematopoietic cell transplantation in children was quantitatively tracked in the study by means of TCR repertoire profiling.

What this sample's treatment or condition label stands for: allogeneic hematopoietic cell transplantation with graft depleted of TCRalphabeta T cells and CD19 B cells. The transplant recipients were children given TCRalphabeta/CD19-depleted allogeneic hematopoietic cell grafts. The method was PCR. This sample was sequenced with an Illumina HiSeq 2500. TCR library preparation used molecular barcoding, with unique molecular identifiers applied to normalize quantification of the TCRbeta repertoire. TCRdb itself trimmed the public reads at Q25 with fastp, ran MiXCR and retained productive beta chains. CDR3 protein sequences are deduplicated, and each keeps its most common genes and DNA. This sample holds about 580,000 distinct CDR3 sequences; 25% to 30% were observed only once. Around a third of the sample belongs to the ten largest clones. CDR3 length: 14 amino acids, cysteine to phenylalanine. Only the CDR3 DNA stays, 42 bases, in frame from base 1. CDR1 and CDR2, per the germline V gene, are MDHEN and SYDVKM. V and J are trimmed by 2 bases and 7 bases, and the gene matches miss 3 bases of the junction.

The research as a whole found: The frequencies of hyperexpanded clones fell over the following months, and after one year, T-cell counts and TCRbeta diversity were mostly attributed to newly produced T cells. The apparently early recovery of alphabetaT-cell counts about two months after transplant reportedly depended on only several hundred rapidly expanded clones that came from non-depleted graft cells. In some patients, the high TCRbeta diversity seen at day 60 was put down to recipient T cells and intrathymic progenitors that had survived conditioning.

The sequence joins TRBV28 to TRBJ2-5; 11 junctional bases match TRBD2. The sequence was collected from a boy under two years old with Wiskott-Aldrich syndrome, due to receive a stem cell transplant. Source: PBMCs, taken before TCRalphabeta/CD19-depleted stem cell transplant. The nucleotides are TGTGCCAGCAGTTTAGCGGGGACTAGCGGGACCCAGTACTTC. The translation is CASSLAGTSGTQYF. The full variable domain, with segments outside the CDR3 supplied by the reference TRBV28 and TRBJ2-5 proteins, appears as DVKVTQSSRYLVKRTGEKVFLECVQDMDHENMFWYRQDPGLGLRLIYFSYDVKMKEKGDIPEGYSVSREKKERFSLILESASTNQTSMYLCASSLAGTSGTQYFGPGTRLLVL.